The table lists the clone carrying this T cell receptor beta chain with a few counts. The data were obtained in a study of T cell changes during pregnancy in multiple sclerosis. Germline values: CDR1 SEHNR, CDR2 FQNEAQ (reference sequence). This CDR3 region has 14 residues. The V segment lost 5 bases and the J segment 6 bases; nucleotides outside the gene matches: 7. Libraries were prepared by immunoSEQ multiplex PCR; TCRdb keeps only in-frame clonotypes and omits some of them. The sample carries under 50,000 clones, over 80% recorded once. This receptor was taken from a female donor with multiple sclerosis, enrolled in a pregnancy study. The chain uses TRBV7-9 and TRBJ2-1; the match to TRBD2 covers 7 bases. The input for sequencing was CD8+ T cells from peripheral blood mononuclear cells, taken before pregnancy. The DNA for the CDR3 is TGTGCCAGCAGCCTGGGGGGGGGAACCAATGAGCAGTTCTTC. Translating gives CASSLGGGTNEQFF.